This T cell receptor (beta chain) was captured by sequencing in a study of blood T cell repertoires in COVID-19. CDR1 and CDR2 (germline): SGHTA, FQGTGA. The V end was cut by 0 bases, the J end by 5 bases, with 9 bases between. The CDR3 length is 14 residues. Assay used: immunoSEQ multiplex PCR; TCRdb lists only in-frame clones, some missing. The data show tens of thousands of clones, approximately 87% seen once. Sequences were obtained from peripheral blood. This TCR was sampled from a man between 70 and 80 years old with acute or convalescent COVID-19. The V call is TRBV7-3, the J call TRBJ2-3; D might be TRBD2 (5 bases). The CDR3 sequence is CASSLTGVKDTQYF. Here the CDR3 DNA reads TGTGCCAGCAGCTTAACGGGAGTTAAAGATACGCAGTATTTT.